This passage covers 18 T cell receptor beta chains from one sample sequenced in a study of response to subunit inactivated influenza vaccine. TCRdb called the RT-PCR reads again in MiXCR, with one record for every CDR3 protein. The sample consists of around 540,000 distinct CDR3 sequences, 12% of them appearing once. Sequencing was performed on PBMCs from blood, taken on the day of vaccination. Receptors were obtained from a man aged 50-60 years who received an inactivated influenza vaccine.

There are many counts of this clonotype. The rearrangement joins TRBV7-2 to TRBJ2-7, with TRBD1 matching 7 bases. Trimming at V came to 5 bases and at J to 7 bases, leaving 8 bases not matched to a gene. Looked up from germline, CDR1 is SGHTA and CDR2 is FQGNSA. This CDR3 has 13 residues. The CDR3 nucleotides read TGTGCCAGCAGCCCTACAGGGGTGGGGGAGCAGTACTTC. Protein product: CASSPTGVGEQYF. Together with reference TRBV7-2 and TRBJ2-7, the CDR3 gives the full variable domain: GAGVSQSPSNKVTEKGKDVELRCDPISGHTALYWYRQSLGQGLEFLIYFQGNSAPDKSGLPSDRFSAERTGGSVSTLTIQRTQQEDSAVYLCASSPTGVGEQYFGPGTRLTVT.

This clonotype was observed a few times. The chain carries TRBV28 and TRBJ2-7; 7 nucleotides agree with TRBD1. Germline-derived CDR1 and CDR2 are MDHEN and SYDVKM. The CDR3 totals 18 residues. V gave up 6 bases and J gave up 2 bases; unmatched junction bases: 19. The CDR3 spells CASRSRDSPSGSPYEQYF. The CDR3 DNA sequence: TGTGCCAGCAGGTCCCGGGACAGCCCATCGGGATCGCCCTACGAGCAGTACTTC.

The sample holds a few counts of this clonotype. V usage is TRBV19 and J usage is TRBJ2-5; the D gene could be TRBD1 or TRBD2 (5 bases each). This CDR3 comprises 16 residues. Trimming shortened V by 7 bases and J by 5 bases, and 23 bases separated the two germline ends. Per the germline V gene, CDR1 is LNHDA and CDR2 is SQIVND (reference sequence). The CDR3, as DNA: TGTGCCAGTACGAAAGGGCCGGGACGGCGAGAGGAGACCCAGTACTTC. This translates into CASTKGPGRREETQYF.

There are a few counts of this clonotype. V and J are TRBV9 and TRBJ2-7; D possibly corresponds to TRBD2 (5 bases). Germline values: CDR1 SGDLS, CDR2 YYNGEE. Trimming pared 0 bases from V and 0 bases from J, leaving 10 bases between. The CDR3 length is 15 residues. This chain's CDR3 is CASSVAGLDSYEQYF. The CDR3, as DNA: TGTGCCAGCAGCGTAGCCGGACTGGACTCCTACGAGCAGTACTTC.

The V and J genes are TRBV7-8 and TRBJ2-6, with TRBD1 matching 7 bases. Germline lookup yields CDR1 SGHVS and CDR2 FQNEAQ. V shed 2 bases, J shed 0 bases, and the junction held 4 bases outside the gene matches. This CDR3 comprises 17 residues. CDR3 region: CASSLYPGGSGANVLTF. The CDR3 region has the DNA TGTGCCAGCAGCTTATATCCAGGGGGCTCTGGGGCCAACGTCCTGACTTTC.

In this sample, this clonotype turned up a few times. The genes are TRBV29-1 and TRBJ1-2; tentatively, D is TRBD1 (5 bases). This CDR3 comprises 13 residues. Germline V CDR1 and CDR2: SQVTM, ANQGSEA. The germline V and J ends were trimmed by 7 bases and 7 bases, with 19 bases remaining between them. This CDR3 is CSAAQTAPIGYTF. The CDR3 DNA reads TGCAGCGCTGCCCAGACAGCCCCTATTGGCTACACCTTC.

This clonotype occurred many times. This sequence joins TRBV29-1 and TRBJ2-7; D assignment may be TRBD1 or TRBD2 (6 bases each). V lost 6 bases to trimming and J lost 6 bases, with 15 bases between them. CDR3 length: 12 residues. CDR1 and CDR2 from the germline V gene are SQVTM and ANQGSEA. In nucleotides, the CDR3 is TGCAGCGTCAAGGGGGGCTACGGCGAGCAGTACTTC. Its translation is CSVKGGYGEQYF.

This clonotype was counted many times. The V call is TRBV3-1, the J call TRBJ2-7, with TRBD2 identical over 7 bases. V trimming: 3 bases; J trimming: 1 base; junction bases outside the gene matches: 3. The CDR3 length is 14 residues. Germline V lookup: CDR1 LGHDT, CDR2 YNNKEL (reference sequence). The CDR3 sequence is CASSHSSGSYEQYF. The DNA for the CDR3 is TGTGCCAGCAGCCACTCTAGCGGTTCCTACGAGCAGTACTTC.

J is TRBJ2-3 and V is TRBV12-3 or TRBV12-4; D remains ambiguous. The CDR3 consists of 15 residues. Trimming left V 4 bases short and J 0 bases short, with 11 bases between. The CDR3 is CASSWSEASTDTQYF. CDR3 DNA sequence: TGTGCCAGCAGTTGGTCAGAAGCTAGCACAGATACGCAGTATTTT.

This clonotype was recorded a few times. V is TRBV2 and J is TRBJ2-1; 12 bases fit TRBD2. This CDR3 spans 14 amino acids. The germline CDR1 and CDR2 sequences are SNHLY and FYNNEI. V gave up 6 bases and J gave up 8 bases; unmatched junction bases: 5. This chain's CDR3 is CASRPTSGSYEQFF. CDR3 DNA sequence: TGTGCCAGCAGACCGACTAGCGGGAGTTATGAGCAGTTCTTC.

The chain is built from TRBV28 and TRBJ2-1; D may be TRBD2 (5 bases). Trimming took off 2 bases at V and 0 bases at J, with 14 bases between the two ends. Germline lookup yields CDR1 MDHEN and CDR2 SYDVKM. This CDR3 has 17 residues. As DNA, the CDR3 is TGTGCCAGCAGTTTAATGGTAGCGTTGAACTCCTACAATGAGCAGTTCTTC. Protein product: CASSLMVALNSYNEQFF.

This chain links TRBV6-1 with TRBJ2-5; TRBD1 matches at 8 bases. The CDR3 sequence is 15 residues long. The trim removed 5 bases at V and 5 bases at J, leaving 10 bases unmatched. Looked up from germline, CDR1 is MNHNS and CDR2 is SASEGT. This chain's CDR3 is CASSTAGTGGETQYF. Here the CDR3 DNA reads TGTGCCAGCAGTACGGCCGGGACAGGAGGGGAGACCCAGTACTTC.

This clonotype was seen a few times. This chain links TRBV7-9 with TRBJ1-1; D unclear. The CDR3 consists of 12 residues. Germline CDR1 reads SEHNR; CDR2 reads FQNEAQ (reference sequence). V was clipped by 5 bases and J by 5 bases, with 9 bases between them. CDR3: CASSHSLTEAFF. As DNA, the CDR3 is TGTGCCAGCAGCCACAGCCTTACTGAAGCTTTCTTT. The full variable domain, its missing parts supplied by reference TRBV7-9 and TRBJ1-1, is DTGVSQNPRHKITKRGQNVTFRCDPISEHNRLYWYRQTLGQGPEFLTYFQNEAQLEKSRLLSDRFSAERPKGSFSTLEIQRTEQGDSAMYLCASSHSLTEAFFGQGTRLTVV.

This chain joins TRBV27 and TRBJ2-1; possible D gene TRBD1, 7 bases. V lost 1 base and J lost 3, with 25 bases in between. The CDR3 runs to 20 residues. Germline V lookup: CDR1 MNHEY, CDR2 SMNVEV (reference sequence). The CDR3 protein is CASSLLRDSGPLAFYNEQFF. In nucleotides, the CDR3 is TGTGCCAGCAGTTTATTAAGGGACAGCGGGCCATTAGCGTTCTACAATGAGCAGTTCTTC.

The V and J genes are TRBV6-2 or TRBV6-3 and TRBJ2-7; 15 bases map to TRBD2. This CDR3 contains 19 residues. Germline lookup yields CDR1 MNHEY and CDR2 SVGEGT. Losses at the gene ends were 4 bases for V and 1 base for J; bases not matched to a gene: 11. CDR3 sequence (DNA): TGTGCCAGCAGTTCACCGGGACTAGCGGGAGGCAAATCATCCTACGAGCAGTACTTC. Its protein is CASSSPGLAGGKSSYEQYF.

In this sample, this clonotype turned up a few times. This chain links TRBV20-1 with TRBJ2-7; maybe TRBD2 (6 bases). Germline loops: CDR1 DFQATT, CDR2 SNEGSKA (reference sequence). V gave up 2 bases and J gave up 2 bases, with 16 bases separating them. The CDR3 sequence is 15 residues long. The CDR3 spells CSARRPGLLTYEQYF. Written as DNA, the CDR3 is TGCAGTGCTAGAAGGCCGGGACTCCTAACCTACGAGCAGTACTTC.

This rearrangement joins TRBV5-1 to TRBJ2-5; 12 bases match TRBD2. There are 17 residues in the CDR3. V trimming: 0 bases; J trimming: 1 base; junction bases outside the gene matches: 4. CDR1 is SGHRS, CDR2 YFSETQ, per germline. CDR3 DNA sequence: TGCGCCAGCAGCTTGGGTACTAGCGGGGGGACCCAAGAGACCCAGTACTTC. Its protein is CASSLGTSGGTQETQYF.

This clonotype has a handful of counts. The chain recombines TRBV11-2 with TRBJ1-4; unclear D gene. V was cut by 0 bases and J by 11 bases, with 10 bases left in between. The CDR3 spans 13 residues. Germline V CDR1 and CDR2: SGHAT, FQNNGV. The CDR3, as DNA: TGTGCCAGCAGCTTAGATCGACGAGGCAAACTGTTTTTT. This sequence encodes CASSLDRRGKLFF. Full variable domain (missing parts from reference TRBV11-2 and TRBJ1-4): EAGVAQSPRYKIIEKRQSVAFWCNPISGHATLYWYQQILGQGPKLLIQFQNNGVVDDSQLPKDRFSAERLKGVDSTLKIQPAKLEDSAVYLCASSLDRRGKLFFGSGTQLSVL.